The 10 T cell receptor beta chains in this list originate from one sample, sequenced in a study of blood T cell repertoires in COVID-19. TCRdb's table, derived via immunoSEQ multiplex PCR, lists solely in-frame clones and lacks some. This table holds 95,000 to 150,000 clones, about 79% found once. Sample: peripheral blood. Receptors originate from a man in his forties with active or convalescent COVID-19.

The V gene is TRBV30, the J gene TRBJ1-2; D remains ambiguous. The length of the CDR3 is 14 residues. Germline loops: CDR1 GTSNPN, CDR2 SVGIG (reference sequence). V gave up 3 bases and J gave up 2 bases, with 13 bases separating them. The CDR3 sequence: CAWRRDTPNYGYTF. The CDR3 coding sequence is TGTGCCTGGAGGAGGGATACCCCAAACTATGGCTACACCTTC.

The chain is built from TRBV24-1 and TRBJ2-7; 13 nucleotides align to TRBD2. CDR1 KGHDR and CDR2 SFDVKD come from the germline V gene. Trimming at V came to 4 bases and at J to 5 bases, leaving 4 bases not matched to a gene. The CDR3 has 15 residues. The CDR3 sequence is CATSDGLAGVDEQYF. Written as DNA, the CDR3 is TGTGCCACCAGTGACGGACTAGCGGGAGTGGACGAGCAGTACTTC.

CDR3 nucleotides: TGTGCCAGTAGTCCTGACAGGGGAAACACCATATATTTT. Encoded protein: CASSPDRGNTIYF. The genes are TRBV19 and TRBJ1-3, with D possibly being TRBD1 (6 bases). This CDR3 region has 13 residues. Between the trimmed V and J ends, which lost 5 bases and 4 bases, there was a span of 9 bases. Germline V CDR1 and CDR2: LNHDA, SQIVND (reference sequence). Full variable domain (rest looked up from reference TRBV19 and TRBJ1-3): DGGITQSPKYLFRKEGQNVTLSCEQNLNHDAMYWYRQDPGQGLRLIYYSQIVNDFQKGDIAEGYSVSREKKESFPLTVTSAQKNPTAFYLCASSPDRGNTIYFGEGSWLTVV.

The chain is built from TRBV6-5 and TRBJ2-3; 11 positions match TRBD2. CDR1 is MNHEY and CDR2 is SVGAGI in the germline V gene. The CDR3 totals 15 residues. V lost 6 bases to trimming and J lost 6 bases; unmatched junction nucleotides: 8. The CDR3 here is CASRPGTSGRDTQYF. The CDR3 coding sequence is TGTGCCAGCAGACCCGGGACTAGCGGTCGCGATACGCAGTATTTT.

The CDR3, as DNA: TGTGCCAGCAGCTTAGAAAGTAACGGGGGAGTGTATAATGAGCAGTTCTTC. The encoded protein is CASSLESNGGVYNEQFF. The rearrangement joins TRBV11-3 to TRBJ2-1; D might be TRBD2 (6 bases). The CDR3 extends over 17 amino acids. CDR1 SGHNT and CDR2 YENEEA come from the germline V gene. Trimming took 0 bases from V and 7 from J, leaving 19 bases between them.

The chain carries TRBV9 and TRBJ2-1, with D perhaps matching TRBD2 (6 bases). The germline gives CDR1 SGDLS, CDR2 YYNGEE. Trimming shortened V by 4 bases and J by 10 bases, and 12 bases separated the two germline ends. CDR3 length: 12 residues. The CDR3 DNA follows: TGTGCCAGCAGCCTCGGGGGACCAGAGCAGTTCTTC. This encodes CASSLGGPEQFF.

The rearrangement uses TRBV18 and TRBJ2-1, with D hard to call. The length of the CDR3 is 15 residues. Trimming removed 6 bases from V and 0 bases from J, with 12 bases in between. The V gene's germline CDR1 is KGHSH and CDR2 LQKENI. The CDR3 is CASSHGASSYNEQFF. The CDR3 bases are TGTGCCAGCTCCCATGGAGCTAGCTCCTACAATGAGCAGTTCTTC.

This clone has only a few counts. The rearrangement joins TRBV7-9 to TRBJ1-2, with a weak D call TRBD1 (5 bases). V lost 1 base to trimming and J lost 1 base, with 13 bases between them. In germline, CDR1 is SEHNR, CDR2 FQNEAQ (reference sequence). The length of the CDR3 is 16 residues. DNA of the CDR3: TGTGCCAGCAGCTTAGAAACAGGACGGATTAACTATGGCTACACCTTC. This translates into CASSLETGRINYGYTF.

DNA for the CDR3: TGCGCCAGCAGCCAAGTAGTGGGTGGCGGCACCGGGGAGCTGTTTTTT. Its protein is CASSQVVGGGTGELFF. The rearrangement uses TRBV4-3 and TRBJ2-2; no reliable D call. CDR1 and CDR2 from the germline V gene are LGHNA and YSLEER. The CDR3 covers 16 residues. V was pared by 1 base and J by 4 bases, with 13 bases between.

The rearrangement uses TRBV5-6 and TRBJ1-5; D unclear. The CDR3 extends over 15 amino acids. Germline-derived CDR1 and CDR2 are SGHDT and YYEEEE. Trimming left V 0 bases short and J 6 bases short, with 13 bases between. CDR3 sequence (DNA): TGTGCCAGCAGCTTGGCGGAGCTAGGAACTCAGCCCCAGCATTTT. Its translation: CASSLAELGTQPQHF. Looking up the rest from reference TRBV5-6 and TRBJ1-5 gives the full variable domain: DAGVTQSPTHLIKTRGQQVTLRCSPKSGHDTVSWYQQALGQGPQFIFQYYEEEERQRGNFPDRFSGHQFPNYSSELNVNALLLGDSALYLCASSLAELGTQPQHFGDGTRLSIL.